These T cell receptor beta chains were read from a single sample in a study of blood T cells in healthy people across ages. TCRdb fed the 5' RACE reads into MiXCR, producing one record per CDR3 protein. The table records about 1.6 million distinct CDR3 sequences, roughly a third of them present only once. Material for sequencing was blood. These TCRs come from a woman aged 25 to 39 in good health. Both conserved end residues are part of each CDR3. D genes are given only for firm matches. Not every row has a clone size; where given, it reads once, few, many or a size class.

clone_size	d_call	v_call	j_call	cdr3_nt	cdr3_aa
.	.	TRBV3-1	TRBJ2-1	TGTGCCAGCAGCCAGGACAGCTTCTCCTACAATGAGCAGTTCTTC	CASSQDSFSYNEQFF
.	.	TRBV7-9	TRBJ1-1	TGTGCCAGCAGCCCGCTGCAGGGTGGCACTGAAGCTTTCTTT	CASSPLQGGTEAFF
few	.	TRBV30	TRBJ2-7	TGTGCCTGGAGTAAGGCTACCTACGAGCAGTACTTC	CAWSKATYEQYF
.	.	TRBV11-2	TRBJ2-1	TGTGCCAGCAGCTCTAGCGAGGGACAGACATTTAATGAGCAGTTCTTC	CASSSSEGQTFNEQFF
many	.	TRBV20-1	TRBJ2-1	TGCAGTGCGCAGAGGGATAGGGGTAGAGGCAATGAGCAGTTCTTC	CSAQRDRGRGNEQFF
few	.	TRBV10-1	TRBJ2-7	TGCGCCAGCAGTGAGGGTCGGTCGGGGCGGGCCCCGCGGGAGCAGTACTTC	CASSEGRSGRAPREQYF
few	TRBD2	TRBV4-1	TRBJ2-7	TGCGCCAGCAGCTTCGCTAGCGGGAGGAACTACGAGCAGTACTTC	CASSFASGRNYEQYF
few	.	TRBV9	TRBJ2-1	TGTGCCAGCAGCGTAGGAGGAGGTGATAGTTCCTACAATGAGCAGTTCTTC	CASSVGGGDSSYNEQFF
many	TRBD2	TRBV12-3/TRBV12-4	TRBJ2-3	TGTGCCAGCAACATAGCGGGGGGGCCCTCAGATACGCAGTATTTT	CASNIAGGPSDTQYF
.	.	TRBV5-6	TRBJ2-2	TGTGCCAGCAGCGAATTCCTATCCTCCGGGGAGCTGTTTTTT	CASSEFLSSGELFF
.	TRBD2	TRBV6-5	TRBJ2-1	TGTGCCAGCAGTTCCTCGACTAGCAAAGCAAACAATGAGCAGTTCTTC	CASSSSTSKANNEQFF
.	.	TRBV24-1	TRBJ2-5	TGTGCCACCAGTGACCACTCCGTGGAGACCCAGTACTTC	CATSDHSVETQYF
few	.	TRBV24-1	TRBJ2-5	TGTGCCACCAGTGACTATGGAGAGACCCAGTACTTC	CATSDYGETQYF
few	.	TRBV20-1	TRBJ2-4	TGCAGTGCTAGAGATTCAGGGACCGCTGGGTTGGCGCAGTACTTC	CSARDSGTAGLAQYF
few	.	TRBV7-8	TRBJ2-7	TGTGCCAGCAGCTTCTCGGGGGGCCATCCCTACGAGCAGTACTTC	CASSFSGGHPYEQYF
.	TRBD2	TRBV7-8	TRBJ2-3	TGTGCCAGCAGCCCGGGACTAGCGGGGGGGCTTATTCATGGTACAGATACGCAGTATTTT	CASSPGLAGGLIHGTDTQYF
.	.	TRBV3-1	TRBJ2-7	TGTGCCAGCAACCAAGGTCAGGCCTCCTACGAGCAGTACTTC	CASNQGQASYEQYF
.	.	TRBV7-9	TRBJ1-5	TGTGCCAGCAGCTCGGGGGTATCCCAGCATTTT	CASSSGVSQHF
.	TRBD1	TRBV7-2	TRBJ1-6	TGTGCCAGCAGCGCTAGGGACAGGGGTTCCCATAATTCACCCCTCCACTTT	CASSARDRGSHNSPLHF
.	.	TRBV6-6	TRBJ2-5	TGTGCCAGCGGTCGGGCCGGAGGGTACCAAGAGATCCAGTACTTC	CASGRAGGYQEIQYF
.	TRBD2	TRBV6-1	TRBJ2-3	TGTGCCAGCAGTGAAACGCTAGCGGGAGGGAGTGGAGATACGCAGTATTTT	CASSETLAGGSGDTQYF
.	.	TRBV11-2	TRBJ1-4	TGTGCCAGCAGCTTACATTCCGGGAATGAAAAACTGTTTTTT	CASSLHSGNEKLFF
few	TRBD1	TRBV20-1	TRBJ2-7	TGCAGTGCTTCCGGGACAGGGCTCGAGCAGTACTTC	CSASGTGLEQYF
.	.	TRBV15	TRBJ1-6	TGTGCCTCCAGCAGAGATCTTTCACCCCTCCACTTT	CASSRDLSPLHF
.	TRBD1	TRBV6-2/TRBV6-3	TRBJ2-5	TGTGCCAGCAGTTACCTGCCGGGACAGGGAAACGAGAAGTACTTC	CASSYLPGQGNEKYF
few	.	TRBV12-3/TRBV12-4	TRBJ2-7	TGTGCCAGCAGCCGACGGCCAGGCGAGCAGTACTTC	CASSRRPGEQYF
few	.	TRBV10-3	TRBJ2-1	TGTGCCATCAAATCTACCCACAATGAGCAGTTCTTC	CAIKSTHNEQFF
.	TRBD2	TRBV7-3	TRBJ2-5	TGTGCCTGCAGCCCACGCGGGGGCCAAGAGACCCAGTACTTC	CACSPRGGQETQYF
once	.	TRBV5-6	TRBJ1-1	TGTGCCAGCACCCTAGGGGGGGCGGGTGAAGCTTTCTTT	CASTLGGAGEAFF
few	.	TRBV3-1	TRBJ2-1	TGTGCCAGCAGCCCGTTCCGGGTAGCGGCGTACAATGAGCAGTTCTTC	CASSPFRVAAYNEQFF
.	.	TRBV28	TRBJ1-2	TGTGCCCCCCTCAGTGGACAGAAGAACTATGGCTACACCTTC	CAPLSGQKNYGYTF
few	TRBD2	TRBV7-2	TRBJ2-7	TGTGCCAGCAGCTTAAGGGACTACCACGAGCAGTACTTC	CASSLRDYHEQYF
.	.	TRBV6-5	TRBJ2-7	TGTGCCAGCAGTATACTGCGGGCACACGAGCAGTACTTC	CASSILRAHEQYF
few	TRBD2	TRBV5-1	TRBJ2-7	TGCGCCAGCAGCTTGAGCCCTAGCGGGACTTCCGACGAGCAGTACTTC	CASSLSPSGTSDEQYF
.	.	TRBV6-5	TRBJ1-6	TGTGCCAGCAGAGACTACACGGGGGAAAATTCACCCCTCCACTTT	CASRDYTGENSPLHF
.	TRBD1	TRBV20-1	TRBJ1-2	TGCAGTGCTAGAGGGGAACAGGGGGCCTCAGTCTATGGCTACACCTTC	CSARGEQGASVYGYTF
.	TRBD2	TRBV12-3/TRBV12-4	TRBJ2-3	TGTGCCAGCACTACTTTTGGGTTAAGTGGAGCGGGATACACAGATACGCAGTATTTT	CASTTFGLSGAGYTDTQYF
.	TRBD1	TRBV29-1	TRBJ1-2	TGCAGCGTCCTACCCACAGGGGAGGGTGGCTACACCTTC	CSVLPTGEGGYTF
few	.	TRBV6-1	TRBJ1-6	TGTGCCAGCAGTGTGGCAGGGTATAATTCACCCCTCCACTTT	CASSVAGYNSPLHF
few	.	TRBV7-9	TRBJ1-1	TGTGCCAGCAGCTTAGAATTGGATAGTACTGAAGCTTTCTTT	CASSLELDSTEAFF
.	TRBD1	TRBV27	TRBJ1-1	TGTGCCAGCAGGCCCCAGGGGGCGCGGACTGAAGCTTTCTTT	CASRPQGARTEAFF
few	.	TRBV9	TRBJ2-7	TGTGCCAGCAGCGCGACCCCGTTAGGAGGCTCCTACGAGCAGTACTTC	CASSATPLGGSYEQYF
few	.	TRBV20-1	TRBJ1-1	TGCAGGGTAAAGACAGTATCGGACACTGAAGCTTTCTTT	CRVKTVSDTEAFF
.	.	TRBV3-1	TRBJ1-5	TGTGCCAGCAGCCAAGGTAGAGAAAATCAGCCCCAGCATTTT	CASSQGRENQPQHF
few	.	TRBV6-6	TRBJ2-7	TGTGCCAGCAGCGGGGGTTCGGGGCTCCACGAGCAGTACTTC	CASSGGSGLHEQYF
.	TRBD2	TRBV7-9	TRBJ2-3	TGTGCCAGCAGCCAGCCGGGACTAGCGGGCACAGATACGCAGTATTTT	CASSQPGLAGTDTQYF
few	.	TRBV4-1	TRBJ2-7	TGCGCCAGCAGCTCTCAGCAGGCCTACGAGCAGTACTTC	CASSSQQAYEQYF
.	.	TRBV6-1	TRBJ2-5	TGTGCCAGCAGTGAAATCGACCAAGAGACCCAGTACTTC	CASSEIDQETQYF
few	.	TRBV6-5	TRBJ1-1	TGTGCCAGCAGTTCTGAGGGAGGGATGAACACTGAAGCTTTCTTT	CASSSEGGMNTEAFF
.	.	TRBV9	TRBJ1-5	TGTGCCAGCAGCGTAGTCTCAGGGTCGGTTCAGCCCCAGCATTTT	CASSVVSGSVQPQHF
few	TRBD1	TRBV4-1	TRBJ1-2	TGCGCCAGCAGCCAAGTCGTTTTGACAGGGGGAGGGTATGGCTACACCTTC	CASSQVVLTGGGYGYTF
.	TRBD2	TRBV6-6	TRBJ2-7	TGTGCCAGCAGTTACATCGGGGAGGGCGGCGGCTCCGGGCAGTACTTC	CASSYIGEGGGSGQYF
.	TRBD2	TRBV4-1	TRBJ2-5	TGCGCCAGCAGCCGAACTCTAGCGGGGGGTTTTACAGAGACCCAGTACTTC	CASSRTLAGGFTETQYF
many	.	TRBV28	TRBJ1-4	TGTGCCAGCACCGGGACGGCTGCAACTAATGAAAAACTGTTTTTT	CASTGTAATNEKLFF
.	.	TRBV20-1	TRBJ2-5	TGCAGTGCTAGAGAGGGGAATCGGAAGGATGAGACCCAGTACTTC	CSAREGNRKDETQYF
.	.	TRBV7-7	TRBJ2-3	TGTGCCAGCAGCTTAACGCCTTTTCCCACAGATACGCAGTATTTT	CASSLTPFPTDTQYF
few	.	TRBV19	TRBJ1-1	TGTGCCAGTATCGCTAACACCAGGGTAAAGACTGAAGCTTTCTTT	CASIANTRVKTEAFF
many	TRBD1	TRBV29-1	TRBJ2-7	TGCAGCGTTCTACGACAGGGGTCTCACTACGAGCAGTACTTC	CSVLRQGSHYEQYF
.	TRBD2	TRBV11-2	TRBJ2-2	TGTGCCAGCAGCTTCGGCGGGAGGACTGGTACCGGGGAGCTGTTTTTT	CASSFGGRTGTGELFF
few	.	TRBV12-3/TRBV12-4	TRBJ2-7	TGTGCCAGCAGCCCTGGACAGATAATGTACGAGCAGTACTTC	CASSPGQIMYEQYF